This T cell receptor (beta chain) was captured in a study of control samples from healthy donors and cancer patients. Profiled with immunoSEQ multiplex PCR; TCRdb holds only in-frame clones, not every one. This repertoire shows some 140,000 clones, approximately 93% found once; its top ten account for 5.5% to 6%. This clone was seen more than once but under ten times. The V gene lost 5 bases and the J gene lost 2 bases, with 12 bases spanning the gap. Germline CDR1 SEHNR, CDR2 FQNEAQ (reference sequence). This CDR3 comprises 14 residues. The source material was blood. The V call is TRBV7-9, the J call TRBJ1-2, with D possibly matching TRBD1 (5 bases). This TCR derives from a man in his forties in good health. CDR3 sequence: CASSESGPNYGYTF. CDR3 nucleotides: TGTGCCAGCAGCGAATCAGGGCCAAACTATGGCTACACCTTC.